The sequence of this TCR beta chain was determined in a study of T-cell reconstitution after alpha-beta-depleted transplantation in children. Study conclusions and caveats: High day-60 TCRbeta diversity in some patients came from surviving recipient T cells and thymic progenitors. Newly produced T cells mostly provided counts and TCRbeta diversity after one year, as hyperexpanded clones declined. The origin of alpha-beta T cells about two months after transplant was reportedly several hundred expanded graft clones.

A few counts support this clonotype. Its antigen is unidentified. This sample's TCRbeta library carried unique molecular identifier barcodes. TCRdb redid the calling of the PCR reads with MiXCR, one entry per CDR3 protein. This table holds roughly 490,000 distinct CDR3 sequences, roughly 11% found once. Sequencing used PBMCs, mostly from graft donor cells, obtained 180 days after TCRalphabeta/CD19-depleted stem cell transplant. This clonotype was sampled from a female patient aged 2 to 10 who had a stem cell transplant for aplastic anemia, so the T cells may come from the graft donor.

CDR3 in amino acids: CASSPRIDWDYEQYV. In DNA form, the CDR3 reads TGTGCCAGCAGCCCAAGAATCGACTGGGACTACGAGCAGTACGTC. The chain carries TRBV5-6 and TRBJ2-7; the D is unclear. CDR1 is SGHDT, CDR2 YYEEEE, per germline. Trimming took 4 bases from V and 3 from J, leaving 17 bases between them. The CDR3 sequence is 15 residues long.